This T cell receptor beta chain is drawn from a study of blood T cells in healthy people across ages. A second about 6 to 12 cycle PCR used barcoded and J-beta primers. A template-switch adaptor containing 12 random nucleotides labeled each cDNA molecule. TCRdb independently ran MiXCR on the 5' RACE reads; one entry per CDR3 protein. The sample contains around 780,000 distinct CDR3 sequences, roughly 50% of which appear only once. Whole-study findings and limits: More naive CD4+ cells and higher diversity marked long-lived donors relative to aged donors.

A note on this clonotype: Its antigen is still unknown.

Germline V gives CDR1 LNHNV, CDR2 YYDKDF (reference sequence). Trimming shortened V by 5 bases and J by 0 bases, and 15 bases separated the two germline ends. The CDR3 length is 16 residues. The chain recombines TRBV15 with TRBJ2-3; D possibly corresponds to TRBD1 (6 bases). Sequenced input: blood. The sequence came from a man aged 35 to 55 in good health. The CDR3 loop reads CATSPGLGASTDTQYF. The CDR3 bases are TGTGCCACCAGCCCTGGTCTGGGGGCAAGCACAGATACGCAGTATTTT. Combining the CDR3 with reference TRBV15 and TRBJ2-3 gives the whole variable domain DAMVIQNPRYQVTQFGKPVTLSCSQTLNHNVMYWYQQKSSQAPKLLFHYYDKDFNNEADTPDNFQSRRPNTSFCFLDIRSPGLGDTAMYLCATSPGLGASTDTQYFGPGTRLTVL.